This is a list of T cell receptor beta chains from one sample in a study of blood T cell repertoires in COVID-19. Sequencing was performed with immunoSEQ multiplex PCR; in TCRdb, only in-frame clones are kept and a portion is missing. The sample shows 200,000 to 250,000 clones, roughly 80% of them seen only once. Sequenced sample: peripheral blood. The receptors shown here come from a human donor in a cohort sampled during active COVID-19. Both conserved end residues are part of each CDR3. The order of the fields is V gene, J gene, clone size, D gene, CDR3 DNA, CDR3 protein. The D gene is left open where the match is weak. Part of the rows lack a size; the others show once, few, many or a class for expanded clones.

v_call: TRBV10-3
j_call: TRBJ1-2
clone_size: -
d_call: TRBD1
cdr3_nt: TGTGCCATCACCCTGGGACAGGGCCCTAACTATGGCTACACCTTC
cdr3_aa: CAITLGQGPNYGYTF

v_call: TRBV4-2
j_call: TRBJ2-7
clone_size: -
d_call: -
cdr3_nt: TGTGCCAGCAGCGGTCTAGAATCCTACGAGCAGTACTTC
cdr3_aa: CASSGLESYEQYF

v_call: TRBV7-8
j_call: TRBJ2-7
clone_size: once
d_call: TRBD2
cdr3_nt: TGTGCCAGCAGCTTAGGATGGAGTAGCGGGGGAGCTTCCTACGAGCAGTACTTC
cdr3_aa: CASSLGWSSGGASYEQYF

v_call: TRBV5-4
j_call: TRBJ2-1
clone_size: once
d_call: -
cdr3_nt: TGTGCCAGCAGCCTTAAGGCGGGTGGGATCCATGAGCAGTTCTTC
cdr3_aa: CASSLKAGGIHEQFF

v_call: TRBV28
j_call: TRBJ2-7
clone_size: -
d_call: -
cdr3_nt: TGTGCCAGCAGTTTAGACGAGGGACTCCCCTACGAGCAGTACTTC
cdr3_aa: CASSLDEGLPYEQYF

v_call: TRBV7-8
j_call: TRBJ2-1
clone_size: -
d_call: -
cdr3_nt: TGTGCCAGCAGTCGGGACTCCTTTAATGAGCAGTTCTTC
cdr3_aa: CASSRDSFNEQFF

v_call: TRBV28
j_call: TRBJ1-4
clone_size: -
d_call: TRBD1
cdr3_nt: TGTGCCAGCTCCGGGACAGGATATGAAAAACTGTTTTTT
cdr3_aa: CASSGTGYEKLFF

v_call: TRBV7-9
j_call: TRBJ1-2
clone_size: -
d_call: TRBD1
cdr3_nt: TGTGCCAGCAGCTTAGCCGGGACAGGGATCGGCTACACCTTC
cdr3_aa: CASSLAGTGIGYTF

v_call: TRBV3-1/TRBV3-2
j_call: TRBJ1-5
clone_size: -
d_call: TRBD1
cdr3_nt: TGTGCCAGCAGCCAACTATCTACAGGGGGCGGCAATCAGCCCCAGCATTTT
cdr3_aa: CASSQLSTGGGNQPQHF

v_call: TRBV6-5
j_call: TRBJ2-7
clone_size: -
d_call: TRBD2
cdr3_nt: TGTGCCAGCAGTTACGGCTGGACTAGCAACGAGCAGTACTTC
cdr3_aa: CASSYGWTSNEQYF

v_call: TRBV6-5
j_call: TRBJ1-1
clone_size: -
d_call: -
cdr3_nt: TGTGCCAGCAGTTTCGAAGGGGGAGCTGAAGCTTTCTTT
cdr3_aa: CASSFEGGAEAFF

v_call: TRBV20-1
j_call: TRBJ1-1
clone_size: few
d_call: -
cdr3_nt: TGCAGTGCTAAGGCGGTTACTGAAGCTTTCTTT
cdr3_aa: CSAKAVTEAFF

v_call: TRBV19
j_call: TRBJ2-5
clone_size: -
d_call: -
cdr3_nt: TGTGCCAGTAGTATAGACAGGGTCGAGACCCAGTACTTC
cdr3_aa: CASSIDRVETQYF

v_call: TRBV7-2
j_call: TRBJ2-7
clone_size: -
d_call: TRBD2
cdr3_nt: TGTGCCAGCAGTCAAGGACTAGCGGGAGGGCCGGGGGAGCAGTACTTC
cdr3_aa: CASSQGLAGGPGEQYF

v_call: TRBV6-1
j_call: TRBJ2-3
clone_size: -
d_call: TRBD2
cdr3_nt: TGTGCCAGCAGTGAATTGGGCGGGAGGGCCGAAGATACGCAGTATTTT
cdr3_aa: CASSELGGRAEDTQYF